These 18 T cell receptor beta chains came from one sample sequenced in a study of T cell repertoires in cytomegalovirus infection. These receptors have no known antigen. Via MiXCR, TCRdb re-called the reads, giving one row per CDR3 protein. The sample comprises tens of thousands of distinct CDR3 sequences, about a fifth of which are singletons, and around 90% rests with the top ten. Sequencing was performed on CD8+ T cells from cultured PBMCs, taken from culture after CMV antigen stimulation. Source of these receptors: a human donor in good health (CMV status not recorded). Some clones in this sample may be carry-over from other donors' samples.

This chain connects TRBV6-9 to TRBJ1-1; D gene unclear. Between the trimmed V and J ends, which lost 1 base and 11 bases, there was a span of 14 bases. The CDR3 consists of 13 residues. Germline CDR1 is MNHGY and CDR2 is SVAAGI. CDR3 loop: CASSYFKVLGAFF. CDR3 coding DNA: TGTGCCAGCAGTTATTTTAAGGTGCTGGGGGCTTTCTTT.

This clonotype was detected only a few times. This chain links TRBV9 with TRBJ2-6; maybe TRBD2 (5 bases). With 1 base removed from V and 0 bases from J, the gap between germline ends came to 14 bases. Germline values: CDR1 SGDLS, CDR2 YYNGEE. The CDR3 loop spans 18 amino acids. CDR3 bases: TGTGCCAGCAGCGTATATGGAGGAAACCCCTCTGGGGCCAACGTCCTGACTTTC. It specifies CASSVYGGNPSGANVLTF.

This clonotype was seen more than once but under ten times. The chain is built from TRBV6-2 or TRBV6-3 and TRBJ1-5; perhaps TRBD1 as D (5 bases). V lost 7 bases and J 0 bases, leaving 16 bases between the germline ends. The CDR3 is 16 amino acids. The germline V gene encodes CDR1 MNHEY and CDR2 SVGEGT. CDR3 in DNA: TGTGCCAGCACTGCTTGGGACGCCGGTAGCAATCAGCCCCAGCATTTT. Protein product: CASTAWDAGSNQPQHF.

There are a few counts of this clonotype. CDR3 region: CASSMVNPSYNEQFF. The CDR3 nucleotides read TGTGCCAGTAGTATGGTCAATCCCTCCTACAATGAGCAGTTCTTC. V and J are TRBV19 and TRBJ2-1; D not certain. From germline, CDR1 is LNHDA and CDR2 SQIVND (reference sequence). There are 15 residues in the CDR3. V lost 3 bases to trimming and J lost 0 bases, with 9 bases between them.

The chain recombines TRBV7-3 with TRBJ2-1, with 10 bases lining up with TRBD2. CDR1 is SGHTA, CDR2 FQGTGA, per germline. The junction had 7 bases not matched to a gene; V was cut back by 3 bases and J by 8 bases. The CDR3 is 15 amino acids. Here the CDR3 DNA reads TGTGCCAGCAGCTTGACTAGCGGGTTGCTCGATGAGCAGTTCTTC. Its protein product is CASSLTSGLLDEQFF.

The chain uses TRBV12-3 or TRBV12-4 and TRBJ2-5; D remains ambiguous. CDR3 length equals 15 residues. V shed 5 bases and J shed 4 bases, with 17 bases lying between them. For the CDR3, the DNA is TGTGCCAGCAGTCCCCCGCTTTGGGTCGGAGAGACCCAGTACTTC. Protein sequence: CASSPPLWVGETQYF.

This clonotype has a handful of counts. The V call is TRBV7-6, the J call TRBJ2-1, with D possibly being TRBD1 (6 bases). The CDR3 runs 15 residues. V dropped 1 base and J dropped 0 bases, with 7 bases sitting between them. CDR1 SGHVS and CDR2 FNYEAQ come from the germline V gene. The CDR3 sequence is CASSLGTVSYNEQFF. CDR3 nucleotides: TGTGCCAGCAGCTTAGGGACAGTCTCCTACAATGAGCAGTTCTTC.

This clonotype has at least ten counts. The chain recombines TRBV20-1 with TRBJ2-1, with 9 bases that match TRBD2. This CDR3 contains 15 residues. J gave up 9 bases and V 3 bases, and 12 bases lay outside the gene matches. From germline, CDR1 is DFQATT and CDR2 SNEGSKA (reference sequence). The CDR3 region has the DNA TGCAGTGCTAGGGATGCGGGAGGGCTAAGCTTTGAGCAGTTCTTC. This translates into CSARDAGGLSFEQFF.

V usage is TRBV27 and J usage is TRBJ1-1; 12 bases align to TRBD1. The V and J ends lost 4 bases and 5 bases, in that order; junction bases with no gene match: 8. The CDR3 spans 16 residues. Germline CDR1 is MNHEY and CDR2 is SMNVEV (reference sequence). The CDR3 loop reads CASSSRDRGLGTEAFF. The CDR3 bases are TGTGCCAGCAGTTCCCGGGACAGGGGGCTGGGAACTGAAGCTTTCTTT.

The rearrangement uses TRBV20-1 and TRBJ2-7, with D unclear. V lost 7 bases and J lost 6, with 16 bases in between. Germline V lookup: CDR1 DFQATT, CDR2 SNEGSKA (reference sequence). The CDR3 has 12 amino acids. CDR3 region: CSGKDGRSEQYF. Written as DNA, the CDR3 is TGCAGTGGGAAGGATGGCCGAAGCGAGCAGTACTTC.

This clonotype was detected only once. CDR3 DNA sequence: TGTGCCAGCAGCTTGGGCTACGCGAACACCGGGGAGCTGTTTTTT. Amino acid sequence: CASSLGYANTGELFF. The chain recombines TRBV7-8 with TRBJ2-2; D gene uncertain. Germline V gene data show CDR1 as SGHVS and CDR2 as FQNEAQ. The CDR3 runs 15 residues. Trimming pared 3 bases from V and 0 bases from J, leaving 8 bases between.

This rearrangement joins TRBV12-3 or TRBV12-4 to TRBJ2-1; D remains unclear. The CDR3 has 13 amino acids. The V end lost 8 bases, the J end lost 6 bases, and 14 bases lay between the germline ends. The CDR3 coding sequence is TGTGCCAGCCTCTCTGGGGTCCGCAATGAGCAGTTCTTC. Translating gives CASLSGVRNEQFF.

The chain recombines TRBV27 with TRBJ1-5; D call uncertain. The V gene's germline CDR1 is MNHEY and CDR2 SMNVEV (reference sequence). With 3 bases removed from V and 7 bases from J, the gap between germline ends came to 7 bases. The CDR3 has 12 residues. CDR3 in DNA: TGTGCCAGCAGTTTTTCTGGCCAGCCCCAGCATTTT. This codes for CASSFSGQPQHF.

The chain joins TRBV6-6 to TRBJ2-1; TRBD1 agrees at 9 bases. The junction had 2 bases not matched to a gene; V was cut back by 6 bases and J by 2 bases. CDR3 length equals 14 residues. Germline-derived CDR1 and CDR2 are MNHNY and SVGAGI (reference sequence). This chain's CDR3 is CASRDRGTYNEQFF. Written as DNA, the CDR3 is TGTGCCAGCAGGGACAGGGGTACCTACAATGAGCAGTTCTTC.

The chain combines TRBV13 with TRBJ1-5, with no clear D. CDR3 length equals 13 residues. V dropped 0 bases and J dropped 4 bases, with 4 bases sitting between them. Per the germline V gene, CDR1 is PRHDT and CDR2 is FYEKMQ (reference sequence). CDR3 sequence: CASSLGPNQPQHF. The CDR3 nucleotides are TGTGCCAGCAGCTTAGGCCCGAATCAGCCCCAGCATTTT.

V gene TRBV29-1 combines with J gene TRBJ2-1, with D possibly being TRBD2 (6 bases). Germline V gene lookup returns CDR1 SQVTM and CDR2 ANQGSEA. The ends were cut back, 7 bases at V and 3 bases at J, with 16 bases in the middle. The CDR3 is 14 residues long. CDR3 bases: TGCAGCGCCACCGGGACTCCGGACTACAATGAGCAGTTCTTC. Translation: CSATGTPDYNEQFF.

The J gene is TRBJ2-1, the V gene TRBV7-3, with D possibly being TRBD2 (5 bases). From germline, CDR1 is SGHTA and CDR2 FQGTGA. The CDR3 runs to 15 residues. The germline V and J ends were trimmed by 5 bases and 4 bases, with 15 bases remaining between them. DNA of the CDR3: TGTGCCAGCAGCGTCGACCTAGGCGGGTACAATGAGCAGTTCTTC. Residues: CASSVDLGGYNEQFF.

The chain is built from TRBV7-6 and TRBJ2-3; D is unclear. Per the germline V gene, CDR1 is SGHVS and CDR2 is FNYEAQ. The CDR3 consists of 14 residues. Trimming shortened V by 0 bases and J by 4 bases, and 8 bases separated the two germline ends. The chain's CDR3 is CASSLAGIPDTQYF. In nucleotides, the CDR3 is TGTGCCAGCAGCTTAGCGGGTATCCCAGATACGCAGTATTTT.